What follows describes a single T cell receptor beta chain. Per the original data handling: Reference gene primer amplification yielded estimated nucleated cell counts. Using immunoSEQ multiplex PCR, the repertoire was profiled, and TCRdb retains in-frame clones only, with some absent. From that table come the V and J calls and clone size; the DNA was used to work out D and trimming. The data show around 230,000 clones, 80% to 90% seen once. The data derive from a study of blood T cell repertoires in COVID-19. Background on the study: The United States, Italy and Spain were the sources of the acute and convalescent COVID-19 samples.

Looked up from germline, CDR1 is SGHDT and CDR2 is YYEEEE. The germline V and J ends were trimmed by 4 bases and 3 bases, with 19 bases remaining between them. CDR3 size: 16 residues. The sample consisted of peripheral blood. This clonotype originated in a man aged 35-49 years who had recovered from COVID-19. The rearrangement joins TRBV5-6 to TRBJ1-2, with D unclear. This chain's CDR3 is CASSSTVGKRDYGYTF. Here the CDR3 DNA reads TGTGCCAGCAGCAGCACCGTGGGTAAGAGGGACTATGGCTACACCTTC.